Presented here are 12 T cell receptor beta chains from one specimen sequenced in a study of blood T cell repertoires in COVID-19. The method was immunoSEQ multiplex PCR; TCRdb's version includes in-frame clones alone and lacks a portion of them. The table includes about 86,000 clones, approximately 82% detected once. Sequencing was performed on peripheral blood. The receptor source for this set is a woman of 80 years or more with acute or convalescent COVID-19.

The rearrangement uses TRBV19 and TRBJ1-1, with unresolved D. The CDR3 is made up of 13 amino acids. V was cut by 7 bases and J by 4 bases, with 13 bases left in between. Germline V gives CDR1 LNHDA, CDR2 SQIVND (reference sequence). This CDR3 reads CASITREVTEAFF. Written as DNA, the CDR3 is TGTGCCAGTATTACCCGGGAGGTCACTGAAGCTTTCTTT.

V gene TRBV5-1 combines with J gene TRBJ1-1, with 9 bases aligning to TRBD1. V lost 4 bases, J lost 0 bases, and 4 bases stayed unmatched. Germline V gene sequence: CDR1 SGHRS, CDR2 YFSETQ. The CDR3 is made up of 15 amino acids. CDR3 DNA sequence: TGCGCCAGCAGCACCCGGACAGGGGTGAACACTGAAGCTTTCTTT. It codes for CASSTRTGVNTEAFF.

This rearrangement joins TRBV7-2 to TRBJ2-5, with TRBD2 identical over 9 bases. This CDR3 contains 16 residues. J was trimmed by 5 bases and V by 1 base; bases with no gene match: 8. CDR1 and CDR2 from the germline V gene are SGHTA and FQGNSA. The CDR3 region is CASSLVVSGGRETQYF. CDR3 coding DNA: TGTGCCAGCAGCTTAGTGGTTAGCGGGGGAAGGGAGACCCAGTACTTC.

V gene TRBV6-5 combines with J gene TRBJ1-5; D is perhaps TRBD1 (6 bases). Germline-derived CDR1 and CDR2 are MNHEY and SVGAGI. This CDR3 is built from 13 residues. Between the trimmed V and J ends, which lost 10 bases and 0 bases, there was a span of 10 bases. The CDR3 DNA reads TGTGCCATCCAGGGGAATAGCAATCAGCCCCAGCATTTT. As protein: CAIQGNSNQPQHF.

This clone was observed a single time. The V call is TRBV5-8, the J call TRBJ1-5; D possibly corresponds to TRBD1 (5 bases). The CDR3 totals 14 residues. Germline lookup yields CDR1 SGHTS and CDR2 YDEGEE. V was trimmed by 8 bases and J by 4 bases, leaving 16 bases between them. The DNA for the CDR3 is TGTGCCAGTCCGTCTCAGGGTGCGAATCAGCCCCAGCATTTT. It translates to CASPSQGANQPQHF.

This clone was detected many times. The rearrangement links TRBV29-1 to TRBJ1-6; 9 bases align to TRBD1. This CDR3 has 13 amino acids. After removal of 6 bases from V and 8 bases from J, the junction contained 5 bases not matched to a gene. Per germline, CDR1 SQVTM and CDR2 ANQGSEA. The CDR3 DNA follows: TGCAGCGTCCGGGACAGGGAATATTCACCCCTCCACTTT. Protein sequence: CSVRDREYSPLHF.

The V gene is TRBV24-1, the J gene TRBJ2-7; D might be TRBD1 (6 bases). Germline loops: CDR1 KGHDR, CDR2 SFDVKD. The CDR3 is 16 residues long. Trimming took off 4 bases at V and 3 bases at J, with 18 bases between the two ends. CDR3 DNA sequence: TGTGCCACCAGTGACACTCGCCCGGACAGTTTCTACGAGCAGTACTTC. It translates to CATSDTRPDSFYEQYF.

In nucleotides, the CDR3 is TGTGCCAGCAGCTTGGGGACAATAGACACTGAAGCTTTCTTT. Amino acid sequence: CASSLGTIDTEAFF. The rearrangement joins TRBV5-6 to TRBJ1-1, with TRBD1 as a possible D gene (5 bases). CDR3 length equals 14 residues. V lost 0 bases to trimming and J lost 3 bases, with 9 bases between them. Germline CDR1 reads SGHDT; CDR2 reads YYEEEE.

The V and J genes are TRBV9 and TRBJ2-4, with 7 bases aligning to TRBD1. The CDR3 runs to 16 residues. The J segment lost 0 bases and the V segment lost 0 bases, leaving 3 bases of the junction unmatched. From germline, CDR1 is SGDLS and CDR2 YYNGEE. The CDR3 region is CASSVEQGIAKNIQYF. The CDR3, as DNA: TGTGCCAGCAGCGTAGAACAGGGGATAGCCAAAAACATTCAGTACTTC.

This clone has a handful of counts. V usage is TRBV14 and J usage is TRBJ1-6, with TRBD1 matching over 8 bases. V was pared by 4 bases and J by 9 bases, with 5 bases of the junction left unmatched. CDR3 length: 14 residues. CDR1 is SGHDN and CDR2 is FVKESK in the germline V gene. The CDR3 region is CASSPRQGRSPLHF. The DNA for the CDR3 is TGTGCCAGCAGCCCTCGACAGGGGCGTTCACCCCTCCACTTT.

The J gene is TRBJ1-2, the V gene TRBV19; D possibly corresponds to TRBD1 (6 bases). Germline V CDR1 and CDR2: LNHDA, SQIVND (reference sequence). V lost 5 bases and J lost 7, with 14 bases in between. The CDR3 has 13 residues. The CDR3: CASSLTGYRGYTF. The CDR3 DNA reads as TGTGCCAGTAGTTTAACAGGGTATCGTGGCTACACCTTC.

This chain uses TRBV5-1 with TRBJ1-2, with 9 nucleotides matching TRBD1. The CDR3 runs 14 residues. J was trimmed by 4 bases and V by 4 bases; bases with no gene match: 5. Per the germline V gene, CDR1 is SGHRS and CDR2 is YFSETQ. For the CDR3, the DNA is TGCGCCAGCAGCGCGGGACAGGGCGCCTATGGCTACACCTTC. Amino acids: CASSAGQGAYGYTF.